The T cell receptor delta chain under discussion was sequenced for a study of γδ T cells in repeated Plasmodium falciparum infection. Flow sorting of PBMC yielded separate Vgamma9/Vdelta2+ and Vdelta2-negative gammadelta T cell populations for bulk repertoire analysis. Study-wide points: Vdelta2-negative gammadelta repertoires, largely Vdelta1+, seemingly showed infection-driven waves of new clonal selection.

TCRdb redid clone calling on the multiplex PCR reads using CATT. The sample records roughly 90,000 delta-chain clones, 0.75% to 1% being singletons. There are a few counts of this clone. Its specificity is not known. This likely stems from a read error, as it lies one base from a far larger clone. This sample includes further DNA sequences coding for the same CDR3. The CDR3 totals 19 residues. Germline V CDR1 and CDR2: GEAIGNYY, EKD. Sequencing was carried out using gamma-delta T cells from blood. This receptor was identified in a pool of human donors (malaria-infected and uninfected, not separated). The V gene call reads TRDV2; no J gene was called; the tabulated D call, TRDD3, remains unverified against the DNA. CDR3 loop: CACDTLGHTGGWYTDKLIF. In nucleotides, the CDR3 is TGTGCCTGTGACACCTTGGGCCATACTGGGGGATGGTACACCGATAAACTAATCTTT.